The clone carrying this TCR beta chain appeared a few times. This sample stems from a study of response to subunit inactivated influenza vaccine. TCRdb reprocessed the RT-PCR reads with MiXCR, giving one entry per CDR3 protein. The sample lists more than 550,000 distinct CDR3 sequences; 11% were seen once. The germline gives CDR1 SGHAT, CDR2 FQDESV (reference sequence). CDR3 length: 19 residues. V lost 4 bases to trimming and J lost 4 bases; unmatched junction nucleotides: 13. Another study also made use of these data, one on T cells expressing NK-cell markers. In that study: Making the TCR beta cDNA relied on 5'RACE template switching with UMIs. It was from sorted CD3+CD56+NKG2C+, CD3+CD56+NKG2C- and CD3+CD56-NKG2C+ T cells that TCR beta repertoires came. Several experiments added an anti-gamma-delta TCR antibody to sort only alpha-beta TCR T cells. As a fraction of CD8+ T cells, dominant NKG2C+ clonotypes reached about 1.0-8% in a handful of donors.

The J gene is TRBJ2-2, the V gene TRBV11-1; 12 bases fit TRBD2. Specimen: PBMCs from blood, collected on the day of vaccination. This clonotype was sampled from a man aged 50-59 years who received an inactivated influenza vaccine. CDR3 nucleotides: TGTGCCAGCAGCTCGACGACTAGCGGGAGTTACGCGGGCACCGGGGAGCTGTTTTTT. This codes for CASSSTTSGSYAGTGELFF.